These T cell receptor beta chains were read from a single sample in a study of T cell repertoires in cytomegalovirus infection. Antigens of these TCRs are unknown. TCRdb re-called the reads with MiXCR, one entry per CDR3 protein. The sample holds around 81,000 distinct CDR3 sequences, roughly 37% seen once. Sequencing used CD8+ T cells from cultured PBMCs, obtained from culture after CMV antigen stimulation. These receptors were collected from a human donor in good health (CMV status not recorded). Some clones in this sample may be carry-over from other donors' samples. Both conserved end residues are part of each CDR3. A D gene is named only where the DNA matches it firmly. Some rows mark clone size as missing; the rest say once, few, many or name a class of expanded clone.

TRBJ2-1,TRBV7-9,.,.,TGTGCCAGCAACCAAGGGGTGTGGGAGTTCTTC,CASNQGVWEFF
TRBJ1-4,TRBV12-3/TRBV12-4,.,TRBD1,TGTGCCAGCAGCTACAGGGGGTCTAATGAAAAACTGTTTTTT,CASSYRGSNEKLFF
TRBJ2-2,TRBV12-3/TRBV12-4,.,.,TGTGCCAGCAGTTTCACCCATGGGGTTACGAACACCGGGGAGCTGTTTTTT,CASSFTHGVTNTGELFF
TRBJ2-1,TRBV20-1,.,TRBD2,TGCAGTGCTACTAGCGGGGCGCAGTTCTTC,CSATSGAQFF
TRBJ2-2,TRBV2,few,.,TGTGCCAGTGACGGACCACCCAAGTCGGGGGAGCTGTTTTTT,CASDGPPKSGELFF
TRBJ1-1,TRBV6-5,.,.,TGTGCCAGCAGTACGGGACTGCTCACTGAAGCTTTCTTT,CASSTGLLTEAFF
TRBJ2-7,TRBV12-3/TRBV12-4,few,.,TGTGCCAGCAGCTTCCAACTGGGGGAAAGTAGCGACGAGCAGTACTTC,CASSFQLGESSDEQYF
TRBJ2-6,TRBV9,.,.,TGTGCCAGCAGCGTAGTAGCGGCAGCCCCCTCTGGGGCCAACGTCCTGACTTTC,CASSVVAAAPSGANVLTF
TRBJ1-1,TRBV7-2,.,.,TGTGCCAGCAGCGGGGGGTGGGACCGTTTGAACACTGAAGCTTTCTTT,CASSGGWDRLNTEAFF
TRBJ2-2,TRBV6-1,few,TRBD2,TGTGCCAGCAGTGCAGCGGGGGACACCGGGGAGCTGTTTTTT,CASSAAGDTGELFF
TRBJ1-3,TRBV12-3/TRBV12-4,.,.,TGTGCCAGCAGTTACCTTAGCTCTGGAAACACCATATATTTT,CASSYLSSGNTIYF
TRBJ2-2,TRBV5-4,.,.,TGTGCCAGCAGCTTGGGGGATCCCGGGGAGCTGTTTTTT,CASSLGDPGELFF
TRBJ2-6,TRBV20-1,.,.,TGCAGTGCTAGCACCGGGACATCGAGCTCTGGGGCCAACGTCCTGACTTTC,CSASTGTSSSGANVLTF
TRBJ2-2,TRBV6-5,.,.,TGTGCCAGCAGTTTCTCAGCCGGGGAGCTGTTTTTT,CASSFSAGELFF
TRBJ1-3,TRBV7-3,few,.,TGTGCCAGCAGCTTAATAATAGAGGGTCTCGGCAGGGAACGAAACACCATATATTTT,CASSLIIEGLGRERNTIYF
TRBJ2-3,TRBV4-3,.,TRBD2,TGCGCCAGCAGCCACCCGGGACTAGCTGCAGATACGCAGTATTTT,CASSHPGLAADTQYF
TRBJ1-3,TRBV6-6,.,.,TGTGCCAGCAGTCTTGACGGAAACACCATATATTTT,CASSLDGNTIYF
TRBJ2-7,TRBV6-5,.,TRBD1,TGTGCCAGCAGCCCGACAGGGCTCGAGCAGTACTTC,CASSPTGLEQYF
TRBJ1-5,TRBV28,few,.,TGTGCCAGCAGCACAACGTTCGGGGGATGGGGCAATCAGCCCCAGCATTTT,CASSTTFGGWGNQPQHF
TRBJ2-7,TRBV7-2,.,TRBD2,TGTGCCAGCAGAGGGGAGGGAGGGTACGAGCAGTACTTC,CASRGEGGYEQYF
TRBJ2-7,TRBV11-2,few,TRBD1,TGTGCCAGCAGCTTAGAAGGGACAGCCTACGAGCAGTACTTC,CASSLEGTAYEQYF
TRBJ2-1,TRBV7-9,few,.,TGTGCCAGCAGCTCTGATTACAGGGAAAATGAGCAGTTCTTC,CASSSDYRENEQFF
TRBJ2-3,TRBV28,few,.,TGTGCCAGCAGGGAGGTCGCAGATACGCAGTATTTT,CASREVADTQYF
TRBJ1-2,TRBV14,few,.,TGTGCCAGCAGCCAAGAAAGGGGCTTCAGATATGGCTACACCTTC,CASSQERGFRYGYTF
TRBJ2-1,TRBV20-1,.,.,TGCAGTGCTAGATCCCGGACTGAGAGCGTTTACAATGAGCAGTTCTTC,CSARSRTESVYNEQFF
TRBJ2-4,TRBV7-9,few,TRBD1,TGTGCCAGCAGCCTACATGGGACAGCCGGGGAAAACATTCAGTACTTC,CASSLHGTAGENIQYF
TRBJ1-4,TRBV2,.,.,TGTGCCAGCAGTGAAGGAAGGGGTTTGACTAATGAAAAACTGTTTTTT,CASSEGRGLTNEKLFF
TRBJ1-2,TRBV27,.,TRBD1,TGTGCCAGCAGTCTACAGGGGGCGAACTATGGCTACACCTTC,CASSLQGANYGYTF
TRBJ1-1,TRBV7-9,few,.,TGTGCCAGCAGTACTATGAACACTGAAGCTTTCTTT,CASSTMNTEAFF
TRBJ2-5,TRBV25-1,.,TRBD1,TGTGCCAGCAGCGGGGACAGGGGGCCTGAGACCCAGTACTTC,CASSGDRGPETQYF
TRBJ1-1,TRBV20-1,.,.,TGCAGTGCTAGAGATCAGGTGGGCACTGAAGCTTTCTTT,CSARDQVGTEAFF
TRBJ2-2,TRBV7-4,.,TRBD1,TGTGCCAGCAGCAGCACCTCAGGGGGCACCGGGGAGCTGTTTTTT,CASSSTSGGTGELFF
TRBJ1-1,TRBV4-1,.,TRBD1,TGCGCCAGCAGCCAAGTACCTGAAGGACAGGGCAAAATGAACACTGAAGCTTTCTTT,CASSQVPEGQGKMNTEAFF
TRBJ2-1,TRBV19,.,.,TGTGCCAGTAGTATAGTATCAGGGAATGAGCAGTTCTTC,CASSIVSGNEQFF
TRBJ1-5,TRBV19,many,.,TGTGCCAGTAGCCCCGTGATGGGGGACCCTACCTATAGCAATCAGCCCCAGCATTTT,CASSPVMGDPTYSNQPQHF
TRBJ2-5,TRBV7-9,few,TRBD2,TGTGCCAGCAGCGGGAGGGGAGGCAGGTCCACTTTACCGGCGACCCAGTACTTC,CASSGRGGRSTLPATQYF
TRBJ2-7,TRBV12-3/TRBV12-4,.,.,TGTGCCAGCAGTTTTTTGTCATACGAGCAGTACTTC,CASSFLSYEQYF
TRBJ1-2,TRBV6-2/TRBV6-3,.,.,TGTGCCAGCAGTTCCCCTCATTTTGACAGCGGATACTATGGCTACACCTTC,CASSSPHFDSGYYGYTF
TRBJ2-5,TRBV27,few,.,TGTGCCAGCAGTTTGGTACAGGGAAGCGAGACCCAGTACTTC,CASSLVQGSETQYF
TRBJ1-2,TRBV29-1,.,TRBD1,TGCAGCGTTCTGGACAGGCCGGGCTACACCTTC,CSVLDRPGYTF
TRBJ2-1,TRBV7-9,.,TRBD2,TGTGCCAGCAGGGGGACGAGCGGGGGGACCAATGAGCAGTTCTTC,CASRGTSGGTNEQFF
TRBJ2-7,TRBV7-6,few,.,TGTGCCAGCAGCTTAGGAGAACCCTACGAGCAGTACTTC,CASSLGEPYEQYF
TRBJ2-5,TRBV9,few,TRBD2,TGTGCCAGCAGCGTAGAGCTAGCGGGGAGGCAAGAGACCCAGTACTTC,CASSVELAGRQETQYF
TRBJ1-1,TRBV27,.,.,TGTGCCAGCAGTCCAGGCGGATACACTGAAGCTTTCTTT,CASSPGGYTEAFF
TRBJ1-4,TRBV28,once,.,TGTGCCAGCAGGGGTCCCCTCTGGGAAAAACTGTTTTTT,CASRGPLWEKLFF
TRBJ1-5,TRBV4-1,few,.,TGCGCCAGCAGCCAAGATAGGCAGCCTAGCAATCAGCCCCAGCATTTT,CASSQDRQPSNQPQHF
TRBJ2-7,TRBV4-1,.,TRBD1,TGCGCCAGCAGCCACTTTGCGGGGACAGGTTCTTCCTACGAGCAGTACTTC,CASSHFAGTGSSYEQYF
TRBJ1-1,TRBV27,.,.,TGTGCCAGCAGTCCCTCCGGGAACACTGAAGCTTTCTTT,CASSPSGNTEAFF
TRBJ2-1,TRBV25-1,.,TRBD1,TGTGCCAGCAGTGAGGTACAGGGGGGTCGGTTCTTC,CASSEVQGGRFF
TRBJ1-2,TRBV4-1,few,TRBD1,TGCGCCAGCAGTCACCCGGGACAGGGATACTATGGCTACACCTTC,CASSHPGQGYYGYTF
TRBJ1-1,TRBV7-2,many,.,TGTGCCAGCAGCTTCTTGCTCGGCGGCCACACTGAAGCTTTCTTT,CASSFLLGGHTEAFF
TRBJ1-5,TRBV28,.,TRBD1,TGTGCCAGCAGTCCCCAGGGGGCCCGCAATCAGCCCCAGCATTTT,CASSPQGARNQPQHF
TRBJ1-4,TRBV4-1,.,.,TGCGCCAGCAGTCAGACTTACCCAACTAATGAAAAACTGTTTTTT,CASSQTYPTNEKLFF
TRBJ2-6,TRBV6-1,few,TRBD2,TGTGCCAGCAGTGAATTGGGGGGGGCTGGGGCCAACGTCCTGACTTTC,CASSELGGAGANVLTF
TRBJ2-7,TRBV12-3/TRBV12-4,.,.,TGTGCCAGCAGTCTAGAAGGACTCCCGTCGGTGCAGTACTTC,CASSLEGLPSVQYF
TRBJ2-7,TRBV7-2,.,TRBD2,TGTGCCAGCAGCTTAGCGTGGGAGGGGGGGCCGGGAGGGTCCTACGAGCAGTACTTC,CASSLAWEGGPGGSYEQYF
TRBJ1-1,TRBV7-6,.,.,TGTGCCAGCAGCTTAACAACGGCACCTGGGGGTATCACTGAAGCTTTCTTT,CASSLTTAPGGITEAFF
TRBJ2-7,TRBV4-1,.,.,TGCGCCAGCAGCCAAGATACGGCAGGGACCTACGAGCAGTACTTC,CASSQDTAGTYEQYF
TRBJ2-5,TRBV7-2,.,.,TGTGCCAGCAGCTTAGTGTCCCGGCGTGAAGAGACCCAGTACTTC,CASSLVSRREETQYF
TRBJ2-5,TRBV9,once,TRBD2,TGTGCCAGCAGCGACCCTATAGCGGGGCAAGAGACCCAGTACTTC,CASSDPIAGQETQYF